The 15 T cell receptor beta chains listed next were all sequenced from one sample in a study of beta chain features in type 1 diabetes. Expressed TCRB transcripts were sequenced because the isolated RNA had all been reverse transcribed beforehand. TCRdb keeps only in-frame clones here, not all; method: immunoSEQ multiplex PCR. The table lists 150,000 to 170,000 clones, 7.5% to 10% of them singletons. The sequencing input was central memory CD4+ T cells from blood. The receptors stem from a man between 18 and 35 years old in good health.

V usage is TRBV6-1 and J usage is TRBJ2-3; possible D gene TRBD1, 6 bases. CDR1 and CDR2 from the germline V gene are MNHNS and SASEGT. V was shortened by 4 bases and J by 0 bases, with 14 bases between the two germline ends. This CDR3 is 16 amino acids long. The CDR3 sequence is CASSGRQAVSTDTQYF. The CDR3 DNA follows: TGTGCCAGCAGTGGAAGACAGGCGGTAAGCACAGATACGCAGTATTTT.

This clone was counted between two and nine times. CDR3 amino acids: CASSTRQGTDTQYF. CDR3 nucleotides: TGTGCCAGCAGCACTAGACAGGGCACAGATACGCAGTATTTT. The V gene is TRBV7-2, the J gene TRBJ2-3; a weak D match, TRBD1 (6 bases). The V gene's germline CDR1 is SGHTA and CDR2 FQGNSA. Trimming left V 5 bases short and J 1 base short, with 10 bases between. The CDR3 spans 14 residues.

The V call is TRBV7-2, the J call TRBJ2-3; 9 positions agree with TRBD2. J gave up 8 bases and V 2 bases, and 11 bases lay outside the gene matches. Germline CDR1 is SGHTA and CDR2 is FQGNSA. This CDR3 region has 16 residues. CDR3 nucleotide sequence: TGTGCCAGCAGCTTATCTAGCGGGATGAACTTGGGTACGCAGTATTTT. This encodes CASSLSSGMNLGTQYF.

The rearrangement links TRBV4-3 to TRBJ2-7; 11 positions match TRBD2. V was clipped by 2 bases and J by 2 bases; unmatched bases: 8. Germline loops: CDR1 LGHNA, CDR2 YSLEER. The CDR3 sequence is 17 residues long. The CDR3 DNA is TGCGCCAGCAGCCAATCCTTACTTAGCGGGAGGGCCTACGAGCAGTACTTC. This encodes CASSQSLLSGRAYEQYF.

In regard to this clone: A much bigger clone sits one base away, suggesting this may be a read error. This CDR3 is missing its conserved last phenylalanine or tryptophan, likely due to a read error. The V gene is TRBV4-2, the J gene TRBJ2-3; 11 bases are a match to TRBD2. Germline CDR1 reads LGHNA; CDR2 reads YNFKEQ. Unmatched junction bases numbered 6, after V lost 5 bases and J lost 11 bases. CDR3 size: 13 residues. CDR3 residues: CASSLEGTSGQYS. CDR3 sequence (DNA): TGTGCCAGCAGCTTGGAGGGGACTAGCGGGCAGTATTCT.

The gene calls are TRBV30 and TRBJ2-3; D possibly corresponds to TRBD2 (7 bases). Trimming shortened V by 1 base and J by 0 bases, and 8 bases separated the two germline ends. The CDR3 is 14 amino acids. CDR1 is GTSNPN, CDR2 SVGIG, per germline (reference sequence). The CDR3 bases are TGTGCCTGGAGTGCGGGGGGCAGCACAGATACGCAGTATTTT. This encodes CAWSAGGSTDTQYF.

This clone was seen ten or more times. V and J are TRBV28 and TRBJ2-7; 10 bases agree with TRBD2. The CDR3 contains 14 residues. The V gene end was trimmed by 6 bases and the J gene end by 5 bases; junction bases not matched to a gene: 7. Germline V gene data show CDR1 as MDHEN and CDR2 as SYDVKM. CDR3 sequence reads: CASRRTSGIDEQYF. The CDR3 nucleotides read TGTGCCAGCAGGAGAACTAGCGGGATTGACGAGCAGTACTTC.

The rearrangement joins TRBV6-5 to TRBJ1-2; 10 bases map to TRBD1. V was clipped by 5 bases and J by 4 bases; unmatched bases: 7. This CDR3 has 15 residues. In germline, CDR1 is MNHEY, CDR2 SVGAGI. The CDR3, as DNA: TGTGCCAGCAGTCCCCGGACAGGGGGAGGCTATGGCTACACCTTC. Amino acid sequence: CASSPRTGGGYGYTF.

In this sample, this clone turned up a few times. V is TRBV7-2 and J is TRBJ2-3; 9 bases map to TRBD1. Germline V lookup: CDR1 SGHTA, CDR2 FQGNSA. V lost 6 bases and J lost 4; bases outside the gene matches: 5. CDR3 length equals 14 residues. The CDR3: CASRSRTGADTQYF. CDR3 in DNA: TGTGCCAGCAGGTCCCGGACAGGGGCAGATACGCAGTATTTT.

The chain employs TRBV2 and TRBJ2-1, with TRBD1 matching over 7 bases. Looked up from germline, CDR1 is SNHLY and CDR2 is FYNNEI. The CDR3 covers 13 residues. V was clipped by 7 bases and J by 7 bases; unmatched bases: 7. Here the CDR3 DNA reads TGTGCCAGCAAAGTCCGCAGGGGGAATGAGCAGTTCTTC. This codes for CASKVRRGNEQFF.

The genes are TRBV4-2 and TRBJ2-4; D is perhaps TRBD1 (6 bases). V was trimmed by 5 bases and J by 4 bases, leaving 12 bases between them. CDR1 and CDR2 from the germline V gene are LGHNA and YNFKEQ. This CDR3 has 14 amino acids. The CDR3: CASSLGTLKNIQYF. The CDR3 nucleotides are TGTGCCAGCAGCTTAGGGACACTGAAAAACATTCAGTACTTC.

This clone was counted a few times. The chain uses TRBV6-5 and TRBJ1-5; D is ambiguous. The CDR3 length is 12 residues. CDR1 is MNHEY, CDR2 SVGAGI, per germline. V lost 5 bases and J lost 10, with 12 bases in between. Here the CDR3 DNA reads TGTGCCAGCAGTACCTTGACTCAACCCCAGCATTTT. This translates into CASSTLTQPQHF.

The J gene is TRBJ2-7, the V gene TRBV6-5; D remains ambiguous. V was shortened by 5 bases and J by 1 base, with 6 bases between the two germline ends. CDR1 and CDR2 from the germline V gene are MNHEY and SVGAGI. CDR3 length: 12 amino acids. In nucleotides, the CDR3 is TGTGCCAGCAGTACTGATTCCTACGAGCAGTACTTC. Protein sequence: CASSTDSYEQYF.

This clone was counted between two and nine times. J is TRBJ2-1 and V is TRBV7-9, with unresolved D. The CDR3 consists of 16 residues. Per the germline V gene, CDR1 is SEHNR and CDR2 is FQNEAQ (reference sequence). With 5 bases removed from V and 2 bases from J, the gap between germline ends came to 16 bases. The CDR3 DNA is TGTGCCAGCAGCCCACCCTCCCGTGGCCCCTACAATGAGCAGTTCTTC. Residues: CASSPPSRGPYNEQFF.

The rearrangement uses TRBV11-1 and TRBJ2-1; 8 bases align to TRBD2. The germline V gene has CDR1 SGHAT and CDR2 FQDESV (reference sequence). This CDR3 contains 18 residues. Trimming took 3 bases from V and 8 from J; bases not matched to a gene: 18. CDR3 nucleotides: TGTGCCAGCAGCTTTAGCGGGGCTAGAAGCGGAGTAATGGATGAGCAGTTCTTC. This sequence encodes CASSFSGARSGVMDEQFF.